Included here is one T cell receptor (beta chain) sequence, with context. Its antigen is not identified. These data come from a study of beta chain features in type 1 diabetes. General study findings and limits: Type 1 diabetes patients showed fewer insertions and more deletions at VDJ junctions. Healthy donors had naive, central memory and Treg TCRB repertoires that appeared less similar than those seen among patients. All four CD4+ subsets from Type 1 diabetes patients carried moderately but significantly shorter TCRB CDR3s.

Sorted populations all exceeded 95% purity. CDR1 is MDHEN and CDR2 is SYDVKM in the germline V gene. The CDR3 loop spans 15 amino acids. V was shortened by 3 bases and J by 3 bases, with 12 bases between the two germline ends. Of the isolated RNA, all was reverse transcribed, and so the sequenced material was expressed TCRB transcripts. The protocol was immunoSEQ multiplex PCR, while the TCRdb copy is restricted to in-frame clones and leaves out a portion. The sample lists about 400,000 clones; roughly 12% were seen once. This sequence originates from a young woman with type 1 diabetes. Sequencing used naive CD4+ T cells from blood. The rearrangement links TRBV28 to TRBJ1-5; TRBD1 is a possible D gene (5 bases). The CDR3 nucleotides are TGTGCCAGCAGTTTGGGTGACAGCTCCAATCAGCCCCAGCATTTT. Protein: CASSLGDSSNQPQHF.